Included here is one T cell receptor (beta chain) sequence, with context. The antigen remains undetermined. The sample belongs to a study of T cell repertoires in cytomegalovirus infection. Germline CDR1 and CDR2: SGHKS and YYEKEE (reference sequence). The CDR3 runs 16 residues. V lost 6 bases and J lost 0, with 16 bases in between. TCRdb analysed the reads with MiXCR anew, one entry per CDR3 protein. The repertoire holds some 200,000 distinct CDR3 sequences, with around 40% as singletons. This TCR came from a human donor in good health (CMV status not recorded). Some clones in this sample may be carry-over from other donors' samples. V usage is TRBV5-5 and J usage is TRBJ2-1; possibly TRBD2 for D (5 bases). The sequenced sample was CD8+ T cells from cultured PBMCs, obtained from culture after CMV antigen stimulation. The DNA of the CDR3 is TGTGCCAGCATCCTTGAGCGGACTCGCTCCTACAATGAGCAGTTCTTC. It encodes CASILERTRSYNEQFF.